These 21 T cell receptor beta chains originate from one sample sequenced in a study of beta chain features in type 1 diabetes. The entirety of the isolated RNA underwent reverse transcription, so expressed TCRB transcripts were sequenced. The assay was immunoSEQ multiplex PCR, and TCRdb's table has in-frame clones only and misses some. The sample contains approximately 250,000 clones, roughly 14% of which appear only once. The sequencing sample was made of naive CD4+ T cells from blood. The source of these receptors is a woman aged 40 to 55 in good health.

The V call is TRBV7-9, the J call TRBJ1-2; possibly TRBD1 for D (5 bases). The V end was cut by 4 bases, the J end by 2 bases, with 8 bases between. The germline CDR1 and CDR2 sequences are SEHNR and FQNEAQ (reference sequence). This CDR3 has 13 amino acids. CDR3 amino acids: CASSSDSNYGYTF. The DNA for the CDR3 is TGTGCCAGCAGCTCCGACAGCAACTATGGCTACACCTTC. Filled out from reference TRBV7-9 and TRBJ1-2, the complete variable domain reads DTGVSQNPRHKITKRGQNVTFRCDPISEHNRLYWYRQTLGQGPEFLTYFQNEAQLEKSRLLSDRFSAERPKGSFSTLEIQRTEQGDSAMYLCASSSDSNYGYTFGSGTRLTVV.

The rearrangement links TRBV7-9 to TRBJ2-2; possibly TRBD2 for D (5 bases). Looked up from germline, CDR1 is SEHNR and CDR2 is FQNEAQ (reference sequence). The CDR3 is made up of 16 amino acids. With 5 bases removed from V and 4 bases from J, the gap between germline ends came to 17 bases. The CDR3: CASSPLGGMSTGELFF. CDR3 nucleotide sequence: TGTGCCAGCAGCCCCCTAGGAGGCATGTCCACCGGGGAGCTGTTTTTT.

This clone was counted only a few times. This rearrangement joins TRBV5-1 to TRBJ2-7; possible D gene TRBD1, 5 bases. V lost 0 bases, J lost 12 bases, and 16 bases lay in between. CDR3 length: 13 amino acids. The germline V gene has CDR1 SGHRS and CDR2 YFSETQ. The CDR3, as DNA: TGCGCCAGCAGCTTGGCGGCGCAGGGCGATTGGTACTTC. Its protein is CASSLAAQGDWYF.

This clone was detected only a few times. V usage is TRBV5-6 and J usage is TRBJ2-1; D possibly corresponds to TRBD2 (5 bases). V shed 4 bases and J shed 1 base, with 15 bases lying between them. CDR1 SGHDT and CDR2 YYEEEE come from the germline V gene. This CDR3 has 16 amino acids. CDR3 sequence reads: CASSVGRKRSYNEQFF. In nucleotides, the CDR3 is TGTGCCAGCAGCGTTGGACGTAAGCGGTCCTACAATGAGCAGTTCTTC.

This sequence joins TRBV28 and TRBJ2-7; D is perhaps TRBD1 (6 bases). CDR3 size: 12 residues. The germline gives CDR1 MDHEN, CDR2 SYDVKM. Trimming took off 7 bases at V and 5 bases at J, with 12 bases between the two ends. The CDR3 DNA follows: TGTGCCAGCAAAACAGGGTCCAACGAGCAGTACTTC. Amino acids: CASKTGSNEQYF. Supplemented by reference TRBV28 and TRBJ2-7, the full variable domain reads DVKVTQSSRYLVKRTGEKVFLECVQDMDHENMFWYRQDPGLGLRLIYFSYDVKMKEKGDIPEGYSVSREKKERFSLILESASTNQTSMYLCASKTGSNEQYFGPGTRLTVT.

This clone has only a few counts. J is TRBJ2-3 and V is TRBV7-2, with D perhaps TRBD1 (5 bases). Trimming left V 0 bases short and J 6 bases short, with 10 bases between. Germline V CDR1 and CDR2: SGHTA, FQGNSA. The CDR3 consists of 14 residues. CDR3: CASSLAPGWDTQYF. For the CDR3, the DNA is TGTGCCAGCAGCTTAGCGCCAGGGTGGGATACGCAGTATTTT. Full variable domain (remainder filled in from reference TRBV7-2 and TRBJ2-3): GAGVSQSPSNKVTEKGKDVELRCDPISGHTALYWYRQSLGQGLEFLIYFQGNSAPDKSGLPSDRFSAERTGGSVSTLTIQRTQQEDSAVYLCASSLAPGWDTQYFGPGTRLTVL.

This clone appeared a few times. The chain carries TRBV7-8 and TRBJ2-3; the D gene is possibly TRBD2 (6 bases). Germline V gene lookup returns CDR1 SGHVS and CDR2 FQNEAQ. V was cut by 5 bases and J by 0 bases, with 12 bases left in between. The CDR3 length is 15 residues. For the CDR3, the DNA is TGTGCCAGCAGCCAAGGACTAACGAGCACAGATACGCAGTATTTT. Translated, it gives CASSQGLTSTDTQYF.

This clone was seen a few times. The chain has TRBV10-3 and TRBJ1-2; no definite D call. The CDR3 has 13 amino acids. The V gene's germline CDR1 is ENHRY and CDR2 SYGVKD. Trimming shortened V by 0 bases and J by 6 bases, and 8 bases separated the two germline ends. In DNA form, the CDR3 reads TGTGCCATCAGTGAGTCACGATTAGATGGCTACACCTTC. The encoded protein is CAISESRLDGYTF.

V and J are TRBV27 and TRBJ1-4; D is uncertain. Looked up from germline, CDR1 is MNHEY and CDR2 is SMNVEV (reference sequence). V gave up 4 bases and J gave up 6 bases, with 12 bases separating them. This CDR3 spans 14 amino acids. CDR3 coding DNA: TGTGCCAGCAGTTCCACCTACGTGGATGAAAAACTGTTTTTT. Protein sequence: CASSSTYVDEKLFF.

In its sample, this clone was seen once. The rearrangement uses TRBV6-1 and TRBJ1-4; a weak D match, TRBD1 (6 bases). This CDR3 has 14 amino acids. V was cut by 6 bases and J by 8 bases, with 16 bases left in between. Germline values: CDR1 MNHNS, CDR2 SASEGT. The CDR3 coding sequence is TGTGCCAGCAGGACACAGGGAACGGGCGAAAAACTGTTTTTT. It is translated as CASRTQGTGEKLFF.

This clone was recorded a few times. This sequence joins TRBV9 and TRBJ2-1, with 10 bases lining up with TRBD2. The junction had 9 bases not matched to a gene; V was cut back by 0 bases and J by 9 bases. CDR1 and CDR2 (germline): SGDLS, YYNGEE. The CDR3 totals 16 residues. Here the CDR3 reads CASSVVSPAGGSEQFF. CDR3 nucleotide sequence: TGTGCCAGCAGCGTAGTAAGCCCAGCGGGGGGGAGTGAGCAGTTCTTC.

Many counts were recorded for this clone. The chain is built from TRBV7-9 and TRBJ2-4, with 9 positions matching TRBD1. The CDR3 has 15 residues. The germline V gene encodes CDR1 SEHNR and CDR2 FQNEAQ (reference sequence). V lost 4 bases to trimming and J lost 1 base; unmatched junction nucleotides: 2. CDR3 in amino acids: CASSWTGAAKNIQYF. The CDR3 coding sequence is TGTGCCAGCAGCTGGACAGGGGCGGCCAAAAACATTCAGTACTTC.

This clone was detected many times. The chain employs TRBV13 and TRBJ2-5; TRBD1 might be the D (5 bases). V shed 4 bases and J shed 5 bases, with 11 bases lying between them. CDR1 is PRHDT and CDR2 is FYEKMQ in the germline V gene (reference sequence). The CDR3 loop spans 13 amino acids. The CDR3 loop reads CASSSRPGETQYF. CDR3 bases: TGTGCCAGCAGCTCCCGACCAGGGGAGACCCAGTACTTC.

This clone was recorded a few times. The gene calls are TRBV4-2 and TRBJ1-4, with a tentative D call TRBD1 (6 bases). V gave up 0 bases and J gave up 3 bases, with 17 bases separating them. There are 18 residues in the CDR3. CDR1 and CDR2 from the germline V gene are LGHNA and YNFKEQ. The CDR3 DNA is TGTGCCAGCAGCCAAGACTGGTTCCTCGGGACACCTAATGAAAAACTGTTTTTT. It encodes CASSQDWFLGTPNEKLFF.

V usage is TRBV6-6 and J usage is TRBJ2-3, with TRBD1 matching 10 bases. V gave up 6 bases and J gave up 4 bases; unmatched junction bases: 4. Germline CDR1 MNHNY, CDR2 SVGAGI (reference sequence). The CDR3 is 14 residues long. The CDR3 bases are TGTGCCAGCAGCGACAGGGGGCGTCCAGATACGCAGTATTTT. Amino acid sequence: CASSDRGRPDTQYF.

The sample holds a few counts of this clone. The genes are TRBV5-4 and TRBJ2-1, with 9 bases aligning to TRBD2. The CDR3 has 13 residues. Germline CDR1 reads SGHNT; CDR2 reads YYREEE (reference sequence). After removal of 4 bases from V and 9 bases from J, the junction contained 5 bases not matched to a gene. The CDR3 region is CASSLGLAGEQFF. CDR3 DNA: TGTGCCAGCAGCCTGGGACTAGCCGGTGAGCAGTTCTTC.

The gene calls are TRBV11-2 and TRBJ1-4; D ambiguous. CDR3 length: 14 residues. Trimming shortened V by 4 bases and J by 0 bases, and 6 bases separated the two germline ends. CDR1 and CDR2 from the germline V gene are SGHAT and FQNNGV. CDR3 nucleotide sequence: TGTGCCAGCAGCTCCAGGACAACTAATGAAAAACTGTTTTTT. Encoded protein: CASSSRTTNEKLFF. The full variable domain, completed using reference TRBV11-2 and TRBJ1-4, is EAGVAQSPRYKIIEKRQSVAFWCNPISGHATLYWYQQILGQGPKLLIQFQNNGVVDDSQLPKDRFSAERLKGVDSTLKIQPAKLEDSAVYLCASSSRTTNEKLFFGSGTQLSVL.

This sequence joins TRBV27 and TRBJ2-4; 8 bases map to TRBD1. Germline CDR1 and CDR2: MNHEY and SMNVEV (reference sequence). The CDR3 is 16 residues long. Germline trimming cut 6 bases from V and 2 bases from J; bases unmatched to any gene: 9. DNA of the CDR3: TGTGCCAGCAGCGGGTGGCAGGGGGCGTCCAAAAACATTCAGTACTTC. It specifies CASSGWQGASKNIQYF.

This clone appeared a few times. V gene TRBV15 combines with J gene TRBJ1-1; a weak D match, TRBD1 (5 bases). CDR3 length: 14 amino acids. CDR1 and CDR2 (germline): LNHNV, YYDKDF (reference sequence). The germline V and J ends were trimmed by 1 base and 1 base, with 7 bases remaining between them. This chain's CDR3 is CATSRGRANTEAFF. The CDR3 DNA reads TGTGCCACCAGCAGAGGCAGGGCGAACACTGAAGCTTTCTTT.

This clone was observed a few times. The chain employs TRBV19 and TRBJ1-1; a weak D match, TRBD1 (5 bases). V was cut by 2 bases and J by 4 bases, with 14 bases left in between. The germline gives CDR1 LNHDA, CDR2 SQIVND (reference sequence). This CDR3 spans 15 amino acids. The CDR3 DNA follows: TGTGCCAGTAGTATATCGGTTAGGGGTCCCACTGAAGCTTTCTTT. Amino acids: CASSISVRGPTEAFF. Based on the CDR3 plus reference TRBV19 and TRBJ1-1, the full variable domain is DGGITQSPKYLFRKEGQNVTLSCEQNLNHDAMYWYRQDPGQGLRLIYYSQIVNDFQKGDIAEGYSVSREKKESFPLTVTSAQKNPTAFYLCASSISVRGPTEAFFGQGTRLTVV.

This clone was seen a handful of times. The chain combines TRBV6-5 with TRBJ1-3; D uncertain. V was trimmed by 2 bases and J by 2 bases, leaving 10 bases between them. Germline V gives CDR1 MNHEY, CDR2 SVGAGI. The CDR3 is 15 residues long. CDR3 sequence reads: CASSYLPLAGNTIYF. The CDR3 region has the DNA TGTGCCAGCAGTTACCTCCCCCTAGCTGGAAACACCATATATTTT.